Here is one T cell receptor beta chain with its context. The source of the sample is a study of blood T cell repertoires in COVID-19. Study context: Samples taken during acute and convalescent COVID-19 were collected in the United States, Italy and Spain.

V lost 3 bases and J 0 bases, leaving 5 bases between the germline ends. Germline V gene data show CDR1 as LNHDA and CDR2 as SQIVND (reference sequence). CDR3 length: 13 residues. Original processing methods: The authors estimated nucleated cell counts from reference gene primer amplification. Method: immunoSEQ multiplex PCR; TCRdb's copy keeps in-frame clones and lacks some. The V and J calls and the clone size are those of that table, but D and trimming were determined from the DNA. Of about 210,000 clones listed, about four fifths are singletons. Enrolled through a virtual design, the participants were between roughly 18 and 100 years of age and came from 24 US areas. The study assigned cohorts using participant-reported clinical history.

The sequence was collected from a woman aged 45-59 years with acute COVID-19. The chain links TRBV19 to TRBJ1-2; no reliable D call. Sequenced material: PBMCs or T cells enriched from blood (not recorded which). CDR3 amino acids: CASSIEANYGYTF. The CDR3 bases are TGTGCCAGTAGTATTGAGGCTAACTATGGCTACACCTTC.